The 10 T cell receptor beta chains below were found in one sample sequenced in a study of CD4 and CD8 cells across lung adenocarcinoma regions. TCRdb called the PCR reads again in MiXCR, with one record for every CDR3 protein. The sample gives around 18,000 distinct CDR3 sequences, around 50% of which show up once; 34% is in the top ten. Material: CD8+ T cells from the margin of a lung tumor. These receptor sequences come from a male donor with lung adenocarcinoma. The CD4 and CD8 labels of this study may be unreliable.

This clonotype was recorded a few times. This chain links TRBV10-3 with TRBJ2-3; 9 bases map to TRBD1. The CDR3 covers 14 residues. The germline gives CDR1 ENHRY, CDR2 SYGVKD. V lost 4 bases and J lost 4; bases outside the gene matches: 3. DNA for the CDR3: TGTGCCATCAGTGTTAACAGGGGGCCAGATACGCAGTATTTT. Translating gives CAISVNRGPDTQYF.

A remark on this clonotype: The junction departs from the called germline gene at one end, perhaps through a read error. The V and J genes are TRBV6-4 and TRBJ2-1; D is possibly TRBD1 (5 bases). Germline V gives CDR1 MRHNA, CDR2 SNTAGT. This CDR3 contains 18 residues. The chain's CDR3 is CASRTLGLGEISNNDQFF. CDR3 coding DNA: TGTGCCAGCAGGACCCTGGGGCTAGGGGAAATCTCCAACAATGATCAGTTCTTC.

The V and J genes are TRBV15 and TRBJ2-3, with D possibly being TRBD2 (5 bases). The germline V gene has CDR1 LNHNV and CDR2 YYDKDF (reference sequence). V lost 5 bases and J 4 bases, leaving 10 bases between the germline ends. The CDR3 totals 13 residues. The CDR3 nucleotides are TGTGCCACCAGCCATACGGGATCAGATACGCAGTATTTT. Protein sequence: CATSHTGSDTQYF.

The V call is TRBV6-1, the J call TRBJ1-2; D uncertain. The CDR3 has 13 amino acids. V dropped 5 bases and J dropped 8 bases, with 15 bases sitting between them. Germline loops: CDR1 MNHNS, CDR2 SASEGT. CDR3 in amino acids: CASSPATFGGYTF. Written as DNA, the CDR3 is TGTGCCAGCAGTCCGGCCACCTTCGGGGGCTACACCTTC.

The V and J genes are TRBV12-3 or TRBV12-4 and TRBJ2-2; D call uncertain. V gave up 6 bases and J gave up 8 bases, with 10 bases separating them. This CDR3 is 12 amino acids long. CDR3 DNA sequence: TGTGCCAGCAGCCCCCTAGAAGGGGAGCTGTTTTTT. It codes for CASSPLEGELFF.

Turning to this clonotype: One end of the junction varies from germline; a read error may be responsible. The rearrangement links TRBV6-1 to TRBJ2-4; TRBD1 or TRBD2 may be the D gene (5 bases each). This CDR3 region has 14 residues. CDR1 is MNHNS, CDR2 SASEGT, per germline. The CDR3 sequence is CGSSGSWAKDIQYF. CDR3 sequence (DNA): TGTGGCAGCTCGGGGTCGTGGGCCAAGGACATTCAGTATTTC.

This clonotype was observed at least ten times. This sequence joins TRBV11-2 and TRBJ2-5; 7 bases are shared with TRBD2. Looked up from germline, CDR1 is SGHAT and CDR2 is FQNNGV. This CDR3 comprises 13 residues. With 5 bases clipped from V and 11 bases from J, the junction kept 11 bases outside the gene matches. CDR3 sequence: CASSLSEVGGQYF. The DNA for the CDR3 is TGTGCCAGCAGCCTGAGTGAGGTCGGGGGGCAGTACTTC.

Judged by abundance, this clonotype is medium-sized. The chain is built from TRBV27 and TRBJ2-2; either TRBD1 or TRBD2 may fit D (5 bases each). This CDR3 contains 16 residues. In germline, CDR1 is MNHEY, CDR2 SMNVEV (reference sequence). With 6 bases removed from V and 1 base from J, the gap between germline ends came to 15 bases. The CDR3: CASSPEGLGNTGELFF. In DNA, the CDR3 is TGTGCCAGCAGCCCAGAGGGGTTAGGGAACACCGGGGAGCTGTTTTTT.

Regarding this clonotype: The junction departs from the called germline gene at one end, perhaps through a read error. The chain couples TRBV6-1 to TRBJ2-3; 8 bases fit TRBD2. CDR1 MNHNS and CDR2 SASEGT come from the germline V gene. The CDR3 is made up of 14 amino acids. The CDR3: CASRTSGGTDMQYF. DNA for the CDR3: TGTGCCAGCAGGACCAGCGGGGGCACAGATATGCAGTACTTT.

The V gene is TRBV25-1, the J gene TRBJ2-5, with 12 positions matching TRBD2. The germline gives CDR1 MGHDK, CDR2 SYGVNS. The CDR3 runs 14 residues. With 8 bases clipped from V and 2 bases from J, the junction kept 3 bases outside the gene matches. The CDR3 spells CASGLAGRQETQYF. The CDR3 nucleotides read TGTGCCAGCGGACTAGCGGGGAGACAAGAGACCCAGTACTTC.